This passage covers 25 T cell receptor beta chains from one sample sequenced in a study of T cell repertoires in cytomegalovirus infection. MiXCR, run by TCRdb on the reads, gives a single entry per CDR3 protein. This sample has 630,000 or so distinct CDR3 sequences; approximately 24% occur once, and the top ten carry 8%. Material: CD8+ T cells from PBMCs. The receptors derive from a human donor in good health (CMV status not recorded). Some clones in this sample may be carry-over from other donors' samples.

This clonotype was observed at least ten times. The CDR3 DNA follows: TGCGCCAGCAGCCAAGACGGGGCAGTGACCCAGTACTTC. The encoded protein is CASSQDGAVTQYF. The chain carries TRBV4-1 and TRBJ2-5; TRBD1 or TRBD2 may be the D gene (5 bases each). Trimming cost V 0 bases and J 7 bases, with 9 bases left between them. CDR3 size: 13 residues. Germline values: CDR1 MGHRA, CDR2 YSYEKL.

This chain connects TRBV12-3 or TRBV12-4 to TRBJ1-2, with TRBD1 identical over 7 bases. The V gene end was trimmed by 6 bases and the J gene end by 10 bases; junction bases not matched to a gene: 11. There are 13 residues in the CDR3. In nucleotides, the CDR3 is TGTGCCAGCAGCTTGGGACAGATTTTCGACTACACCTTC. It encodes CASSLGQIFDYTF.

The count of this clonotype is one. Likely a read error: the CDR3 ends without its conserved phenylalanine or tryptophan. This sequence joins TRBV12-3 or TRBV12-4 and TRBJ2-5; a weak D match, TRBD1 (6 bases). Trimming stripped 1 base from V and 5 bases from J, with 17 bases between. The CDR3 spans 16 residues. CDR3 nucleotides: TGTGCCAGCAGTTTAGTATCGATAGGGGGTGCCGAGACCCAGTACTCC. The encoded protein is CASSLVSIGGAETQYS.

This rearrangement joins TRBV6-4 to TRBJ2-1, with D possibly TRBD2 on 5 matching bases. Trimming removed 0 bases at V and 8 bases at J, with 8 bases between. Germline V gives CDR1 MRHNA, CDR2 SNTAGT. The CDR3 runs to 13 residues. This CDR3 reads CASSDSRVHEQFF. The CDR3 DNA is TGTGCCAGCAGTGACTCGCGGGTACATGAGCAGTTCTTC.

The J gene is TRBJ2-1, the V gene TRBV19; D may be TRBD2 (6 bases). The CDR3 has 16 amino acids. V was cut by 3 bases and J by 0 bases, with 12 bases left in between. CDR1 and CDR2 from the germline V gene are LNHDA and SQIVND (reference sequence). The CDR3 reads CASSIHGGSSYNEQFF. Written as DNA, the CDR3 is TGTGCCAGTAGTATTCATGGAGGGAGCTCCTACAATGAGCAGTTCTTC.

This clonotype was recorded a few times. V is TRBV20-1 and J is TRBJ2-3; TRBD2 matches at 7 bases. This CDR3 comprises 15 residues. The germline CDR1 and CDR2 sequences are DFQATT and SNEGSKA (reference sequence). V lost 0 bases to trimming and J lost 0 bases; unmatched junction nucleotides: 3. The CDR3 sequence is CSARDPRGSTDTQYF. DNA of the CDR3: TGCAGTGCTAGAGATCCGCGGGGGAGCACAGATACGCAGTATTTT.

This clonotype was found many times. The V and J genes are TRBV7-2 and TRBJ2-1; 9 bases agree with TRBD2. The CDR3 extends over 15 amino acids. V lost 5 bases and J lost 2; bases outside the gene matches: 4. Germline values: CDR1 SGHTA, CDR2 FQGNSA. In DNA form, the CDR3 reads TGTGCCAGCAGCCCTAGCGGGGTTCCCTACAATGAGCAGTTCTTC. Its protein product is CASSPSGVPYNEQFF.

This clonotype was detected many times. V and J are TRBV7-6 and TRBJ2-5; D gene uncertain. CDR3 size: 13 residues. V gave up 1 base and J gave up 5 bases, with 8 bases separating them. Germline CDR1 is SGHVS and CDR2 is FNYEAQ. This CDR3 reads CASSLVIMETQYF. The DNA for the CDR3 is TGTGCCAGCAGCTTAGTCATCATGGAGACCCAGTACTTC.

The J gene is TRBJ2-7, the V gene TRBV6-2 or TRBV6-3, with D unclear. Trimming pared 4 bases from V and 6 bases from J, leaving 7 bases between. The CDR3 has 11 amino acids. The germline V gene has CDR1 MNHEY and CDR2 SVGEGT. The CDR3 coding sequence is TGTGCCAGCAGTTCGTATACCGAGCAGTACGTC. Translating it yields CASSSYTEQYV.

V and J are TRBV13 and TRBJ2-3; D unclear. V lost 2 bases, J lost 2 bases, and 14 bases lay in between. The V gene's germline CDR1 is PRHDT and CDR2 FYEKMQ (reference sequence). The CDR3 runs 16 residues. The CDR3 nucleotides read TGTGCCAGCAGCTTACGCGACTCCCTTTTCACAGATACGCAGTATTTT. It specifies CASSLRDSLFTDTQYF.

The chain employs TRBV29-1 and TRBJ2-2; D might be TRBD2 (6 bases). This CDR3 region has 13 residues. Germline V lookup: CDR1 SQVTM, CDR2 ANQGSEA. V lost 6 bases to trimming and J lost 4 bases, with 12 bases between them. The CDR3 coding sequence is TGCAGCGTGATAGGGCGGGGCACCGGGGAGCTGTTTTTT. Protein product: CSVIGRGTGELFF.

This clonotype was seen once. The V gene is TRBV27, the J gene TRBJ2-3, with 10 bases fitting TRBD1. V shed 3 bases, J shed 4 bases, and the junction held 7 bases outside the gene matches. CDR3 length equals 16 residues. CDR1 and CDR2 from the germline V gene are MNHEY and SMNVEV (reference sequence). CDR3: CASSLGDRGQPDTQYF. CDR3 DNA: TGTGCCAGCAGTTTGGGTGACAGGGGGCAGCCAGATACGCAGTATTTT.

This clonotype was seen only a few times. The chain is built from TRBV5-4 and TRBJ2-7; 7 nucleotides align to TRBD1. The V gene end was trimmed by 3 bases and the J gene end by 5 bases; junction bases not matched to a gene: 11. This CDR3 is built from 15 residues. Per germline, CDR1 SGHNT and CDR2 YYREEE (reference sequence). The CDR3 spells CASSSRDRGTHEQYV. CDR3 in DNA: TGTGCCAGCAGCTCCCGGGACAGAGGAACCCACGAGCAGTACGTC.

The chain uses TRBV14 and TRBJ2-5; D might be TRBD1 (5 bases). The CDR3 has 14 residues. V shed 1 base and J shed 7 bases, with 13 bases lying between them. Germline assignment: CDR1 SGHDN and CDR2 FVKESK. The CDR3 reads CASSQVQGRGTQYF. CDR3 DNA: TGTGCCAGCAGCCAAGTACAAGGAAGGGGGACCCAGTACTTC.

J is TRBJ1-1 and V is TRBV19, with D unresolved. With 3 bases removed from V and 3 bases from J, the gap between germline ends came to 8 bases. From germline, CDR1 is LNHDA and CDR2 SQIVND (reference sequence). The CDR3 runs to 13 residues. CDR3 nucleotide sequence: TGTGCCAGTAGTATTGTGGCGCACACTGAAGCTTTCTTT. Its translation: CASSIVAHTEAFF.

This chain uses TRBV28 with TRBJ2-2, with D tentatively TRBD2 (5 bases). This CDR3 contains 16 residues. Trimming cost V 6 bases and J 2 bases, with 16 bases left between them. CDR1 is MDHEN and CDR2 is SYDVKM in the germline V gene. DNA of the CDR3: TGTGCCAGCAGCTCCCAGACGGGATATAACACCGGGGAGCTGTTTTTT. Its protein product is CASSSQTGYNTGELFF.

This sequence joins TRBV7-9 and TRBJ2-7; a possible D gene is TRBD1 (6 bases). Germline CDR1 reads SEHNR; CDR2 reads FQNEAQ (reference sequence). V lost 5 bases to trimming and J lost 5 bases, with 16 bases between them. The CDR3 spans 14 residues. The CDR3 DNA sequence: TGTGCCAGCAGCCCCCCCGGCAGGGGAGACGAGCAGTACGTC. Protein: CASSPPGRGDEQYV.

A few counts support this clonotype. CDR3 nucleotide sequence: TGTGCCAGCAGCTTAGACGGGGCTCTCTACGGTGAGCAGTTCTTC. This encodes CASSLDGALYGEQFF. The genes are TRBV7-9 and TRBJ2-1, with D possibly called TRBD1 or TRBD2 (5 bases each). Germline V lookup: CDR1 SEHNR, CDR2 FQNEAQ (reference sequence). V dropped 1 base and J dropped 9 bases, with 16 bases sitting between them. This CDR3 comprises 15 residues.

Regarding this clonotype: With a much larger clone just one base away, this may be a read error. The chain couples TRBV7-6 to TRBJ2-7, with D possibly being TRBD1 (5 bases). The CDR3 runs to 12 residues. The germline V gene has CDR1 SGHVS and CDR2 FNYEAQ. V shed 5 bases and J shed 9 bases, with 14 bases lying between them. The CDR3, as DNA: TGTGCCAGCAGCACCAGGGTTGACGTGCAGTACTTC. It encodes CASSTRVDVQYF.

This clonotype was seen only a few times. The V and J genes are TRBV6-1 and TRBJ2-1; D ambiguous. Trimming took 3 bases from V and 0 from J, leaving 9 bases between them. This CDR3 is 15 amino acids long. Germline lookup yields CDR1 MNHNS and CDR2 SASEGT. The CDR3 region has the DNA TGTGCCAGCAGTGATAATCCTAGCTCCTACAATGAGCAGTTCTTC. It codes for CASSDNPSSYNEQFF.

The J gene is TRBJ2-7, the V gene TRBV7-9; unclear D gene. Germline assignment: CDR1 SEHNR and CDR2 FQNEAQ (reference sequence). The CDR3 covers 12 residues. V was clipped by 3 bases and J by 5 bases, with 8 bases between them. Here the CDR3 reads CASSLDRHEQYV. The CDR3 DNA is TGTGCCAGCAGCTTGGACCGTCACGAGCAGTACGTC.

This clonotype was detected only a few times. This chain connects TRBV6-1 to TRBJ2-2, with D perhaps TRBD2 (6 bases). CDR1 and CDR2 from the germline V gene are MNHNS and SASEGT. This CDR3 contains 17 residues. Trimming took 5 bases from V and 4 from J, leaving 20 bases between them. CDR3 bases: TGTGCCAGCAGTTACGTTCGGGCCCTCGGGGGCACCGGGGAGCTGTTTTTT. Translation gives CASSYVRALGGTGELFF.

The chain is built from TRBV12-3 or TRBV12-4 and TRBJ1-4; D possibly corresponds to TRBD1 (5 bases). Deletions cut 5 bases from V and 4 bases from J, with 17 bases between. The CDR3 consists of 16 residues. CDR3 DNA: TGTGCCAGCAGTCAACCCGGGCCGGGGCTTAATGAAAAACTGTTTTTT. This codes for CASSQPGPGLNEKLFF.

Turning to this clonotype: Relative to the germline gene, one junction end is altered; a read error may explain this. V gene TRBV7-2 combines with J gene TRBJ2-2, with D possibly matching TRBD2 (5 bases). This CDR3 region has 14 residues. The V gene's germline CDR1 is SGHTA and CDR2 FQGNSA. CDR3 in amino acids: CASSLVGDYGERFF. The CDR3 DNA follows: TGTGCCAGCAGCTTAGTCGGCGATTACGGGGAGCGGTTTTTT.

The V gene is TRBV7-9, the J gene TRBJ1-3, with D tentatively TRBD1 (6 bases). The CDR3 covers 13 residues. Trimming removed 6 bases from V and 8 bases from J, with 14 bases in between. Per the germline V gene, CDR1 is SEHNR and CDR2 is FQNEAQ (reference sequence). CDR3 bases: TGTGCCAGCAGATTTACTCAGGGGCACACCATATATTTT. The encoded protein is CASRFTQGHTIYF.